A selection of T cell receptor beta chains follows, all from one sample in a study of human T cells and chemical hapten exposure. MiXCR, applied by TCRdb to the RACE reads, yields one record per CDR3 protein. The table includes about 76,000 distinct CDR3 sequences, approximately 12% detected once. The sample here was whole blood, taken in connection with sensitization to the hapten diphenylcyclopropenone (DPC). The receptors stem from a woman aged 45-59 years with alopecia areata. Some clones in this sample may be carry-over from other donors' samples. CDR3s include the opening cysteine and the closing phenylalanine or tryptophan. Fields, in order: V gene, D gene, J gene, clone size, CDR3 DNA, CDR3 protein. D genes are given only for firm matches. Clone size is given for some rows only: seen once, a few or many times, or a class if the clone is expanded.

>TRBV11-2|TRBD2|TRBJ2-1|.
TGTGCCAGCAGCGCTAGCGGGGGCTCCTACAATGAGCAGTTCTTC
CASSASGGSYNEQFF
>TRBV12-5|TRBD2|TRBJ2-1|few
TGTGCTAGTGGTTTGGTAACAGCGGGAGGGTACAATGAGCAGTTCTTC
CASGLVTAGGYNEQFF
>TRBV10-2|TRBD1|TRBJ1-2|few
TGCGCCAGCCGGGGTCGAGGACAGGGAACCTATGGCTACACCTTC
CASRGRGQGTYGYTF
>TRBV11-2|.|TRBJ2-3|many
TGTGCCAGCAGCTTACGGACTAGCACAGATACGCAGTATTTT
CASSLRTSTDTQYF
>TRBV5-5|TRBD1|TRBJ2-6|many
TGTGCCAGCAGCTTGCAGGGGGCCGTCTCTGGGGCCAACGTCCTGACTTTC
CASSLQGAVSGANVLTF
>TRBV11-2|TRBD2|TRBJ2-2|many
TGTGCCAGCAGATGGGAGACGGGAGGGGCGACCACCGGGGAGCTGTTTTTT
CASRWETGGATTGELFF
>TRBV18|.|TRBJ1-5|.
TGTGCCAGCTCACCATTAACCGGAGCGCAGCCCCAGCATTTT
CASSPLTGAQPQHF
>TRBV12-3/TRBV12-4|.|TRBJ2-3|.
TGTGCCAGCAGTTTGGCGCAGGGTAGAGATACGCAGTATTTT
CASSLAQGRDTQYF
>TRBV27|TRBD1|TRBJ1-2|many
TGTGCCAGCAGTTTCGACAGGGACTATGGCTACACCTTC
CASSFDRDYGYTF
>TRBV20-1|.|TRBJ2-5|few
TGCGGGAGCTTAGAGGGACACCAAGAGACCCAGTACTTC
CGSLEGHQETQYF
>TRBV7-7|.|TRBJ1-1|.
TGTGCCAGCACCATGGACAGTTTAGGACCTGAAGCTTTCTTT
CASTMDSLGPEAFF
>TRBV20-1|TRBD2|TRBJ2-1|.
TGCAGTGCTAGGGGCTTTGGGCTAGCGGTTAATGAGCAGTTCTTC
CSARGFGLAVNEQFF
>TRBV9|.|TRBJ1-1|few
TGTGCCAGCAGCGTAGCTATGAACACTGAAGCTTTCTTT
CASSVAMNTEAFF
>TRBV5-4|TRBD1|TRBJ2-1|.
TGTGCCAGCAGCTCAGGGGGCAAAGATGAGCAGTTCTTC
CASSSGGKDEQFF
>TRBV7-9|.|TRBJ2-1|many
TGTGCCAGCAGCTCCCTAAGTAGCTCCTACAATGAGCAGTTCTTC
CASSSLSSSYNEQFF
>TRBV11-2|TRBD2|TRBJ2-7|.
TGTGTCAGCAGCTTCCCTTGGGGGAGGGCCGGAGAGCAGTACTTC
CVSSFPWGRAGEQYF
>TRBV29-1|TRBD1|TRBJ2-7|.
TGCAGCTCAACCGGGACAGGGAGGTACGAGCAGTACTTC
CSSTGTGRYEQYF
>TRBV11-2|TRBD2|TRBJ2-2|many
TGTGCCAGCAGCCCACCCCTGGGACTAGCGGGACATAAGAACACCGGGGAGCTGTTTTTT
CASSPPLGLAGHKNTGELFF
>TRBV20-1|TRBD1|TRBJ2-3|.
TGCAGTGCTAGAGCTCCACAGGGGCGGACAGATACGCAGTATTTT
CSARAPQGRTDTQYF
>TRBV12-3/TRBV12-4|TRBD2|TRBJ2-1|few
TGTGCCAGCACTATGGCCCCTAGCGGGAGCTACAATGAGCAGTTCTTC
CASTMAPSGSYNEQFF
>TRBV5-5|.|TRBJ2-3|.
TGTGCCAGCAGTACGCCACCGATTAGCACAGATACGCAGTATTTT
CASSTPPISTDTQYF
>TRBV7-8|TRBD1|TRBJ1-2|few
TGTGCCAGCAGCTTTCGGGACAGGGTTAACGGCTACACCTTC
CASSFRDRVNGYTF
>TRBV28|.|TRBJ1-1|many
TGTGCCAGCAGGGCCCCCAACTACACTGAAGCTTTCTTT
CASRAPNYTEAFF
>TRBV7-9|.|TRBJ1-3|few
TGTGCCAGCAGCTTAGATGGAGGCTCCAGCTCTGGAAACACCATATATTTT
CASSLDGGSSSGNTIYF
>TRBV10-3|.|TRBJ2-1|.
TGTGCCATCAGTCCCCCGGGACTCCACAATGAGCAGTTCTTC
CAISPPGLHNEQFF
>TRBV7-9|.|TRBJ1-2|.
TGTGCCAGCAGCTTGTACAGCCTGCTCTATGGCTACACCTTC
CASSLYSLLYGYTF
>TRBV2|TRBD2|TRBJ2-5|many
TGTGCCAGCAGTGCCCCGGGACTAGCGTATCAAGAGACCCAGTACTTC
CASSAPGLAYQETQYF
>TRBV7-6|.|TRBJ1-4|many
TGTGCCAGCAGCTTAAACGGGGGCAATGAAAAACTGTTTTTT
CASSLNGGNEKLFF
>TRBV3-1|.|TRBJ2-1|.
TGTGCCAGCAGCCAAGAGCGGGTTAGAGGGGAGCAGTTCTTC
CASSQERVRGEQFF
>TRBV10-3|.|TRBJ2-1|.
TGTGCCATCAGTAAAGAGCGGGATGAGCAGTTCTTC
CAISKERDEQFF
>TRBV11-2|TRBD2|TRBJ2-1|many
TGTGCCAGCAGCCCCACGGGAGGGCCATTCTACAATGAGCAGTTCTTC
CASSPTGGPFYNEQFF
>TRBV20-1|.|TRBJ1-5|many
TGCAGTGCTAGAGAGGGGGGGGATATCCAGCCCCAGCATTTT
CSAREGGDIQPQHF
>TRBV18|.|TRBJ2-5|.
TGTGCCAGCTCACCTGAGTTCACGAAAGAGACCCAGTACTTC
CASSPEFTKETQYF
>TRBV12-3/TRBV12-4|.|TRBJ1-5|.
TGTGCCAGCAACATCGGAGACCCAGGCATGGCCCAGCATTTT
CASNIGDPGMAQHF
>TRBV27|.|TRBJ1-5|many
TGTGCCAGCAGTCCCGGTATGTTTAGCAATCAGCCCCAGCATTTT
CASSPGMFSNQPQHF
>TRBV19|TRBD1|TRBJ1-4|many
TGTGCCAGTAGATTCTGGACAGGCCCTAATGAAAAACTGTTTTTT
CASRFWTGPNEKLFF